This note documents a single TCR beta chain sequence. The clone's antigen remains unknown. Base qualities are not recorded, but no much larger clone differs from it by a single base. Other DNA sequences of this sample code for an identical CDR3. Participants in the prospective study were enrolled through a virtual design, were aged roughly 18 to 90 years, and lived in some 24 United States geographic areas. In the prospective study, participants were assigned to cohorts based on the clinical history participants reported in a screening survey and a study questionnaire. Recovered participants in ImmuneRACE Cohort 3 were defined by two consecutive negative NP/OP PCR tests, clearance by a healthcare professional, or resolution of symptoms. Mobile phlebotomists in the prospective study collected whole blood, serum and a nasopharyngeal or oropharyngeal swab from every participant. Over a roughly two-month period, participants in the prospective study had the option of providing additional blood draws and questionnaires. Before DNA extraction, blood samples from the prospective study were shipped at room temperature or frozen.

TCRbeta CDR3 regions were amplified from genomic DNA by means of the immunoSEQ Assay, a bias-controlled multiplex PCR. The study's own analysis went as follows. The number of nucleated cells in each sample was estimated from the amplification of reference gene primers within the assay. Sequence reads were collapsed and filtered to measure the absolute abundance of every unique TCRbeta CDR3 rearrangement. Productive Simpson clonality was computed per sample as the square root of Simpson's diversity index over productive rearrangements. The table comes from immuneACCESS by way of TCRdb, which keeps in-frame sequences with V and J called. Part of the clones is missing from these tables; in studies checked, under half for an unresolved V gene and the rest for unknown reasons. V, J and clone size were drawn from that table, and D and trimming were deduced from the DNA. The sample profile shows roughly 250,000 clones; around 87% of them were found once. The ten largest clones take up approximately 1.6% of the sample.

The data were obtained in a study of blood T cell repertoires in COVID-19 (dated by TCRdb to the early 2020s). With regard to the full study: Samples from collaborators originated in the United States, Italy and Spain and spanned both the acute and convalescent phases of COVID-19. The repertoires were made available in a free public database intended to serve as a resource for research on the immune response to SARS-CoV-2. Sample metadata almost always included a de-identified subject ID, COVID-19 status, age in years and sex. The samples were drawn from two sources: the first 160 participants of the ongoing ImmuneRACE study, and 1,000 to 1,500 subjects contributed by 6 global collaborators. The prospective study material was composed of cDNA or gDNA derived from T cells, B-cell-depleted T cells, or PBMCs. Where available, HLA class I and class II types were taken from metadata supplied by the sample provider and were not determined by assay-based typing. Deeply sampled blood TCRbeta repertoires from subjects exposed to, actively infected with, or recovered from COVID-19 were included in the dataset. General study outcomes and caveats: How much clinical and demographic metadata was included differed by source and by participant, and the metadata was provided uncurated.

Sequencing was performed on PBMCs or T cells enriched from blood (not recorded which). The sequence was obtained from a woman aged 45 to 65 who had recovered from COVID-19.

The nucleotide sequence is given as TGTGCCAGCAGCCCGGACAGGGGGGGGTATGGCTACACCTTC. This codes for CASSPDRGGYGYTF. The V and J segments used are TRBV7-2 and TRBJ1-2; 10 central nucleotides agree with TRBD1. The germline V gene sets CDR1 to SGHTA and CDR2 to FQGNSA. Clipping removes 5 bases from V and 5 bases from J, with 5 as the unmatched junction base count. Taken from cysteine to phenylalanine, the CDR3 has 14 residues. Only CDR3 DNA is held: 42 bases, read in frame from base 1.